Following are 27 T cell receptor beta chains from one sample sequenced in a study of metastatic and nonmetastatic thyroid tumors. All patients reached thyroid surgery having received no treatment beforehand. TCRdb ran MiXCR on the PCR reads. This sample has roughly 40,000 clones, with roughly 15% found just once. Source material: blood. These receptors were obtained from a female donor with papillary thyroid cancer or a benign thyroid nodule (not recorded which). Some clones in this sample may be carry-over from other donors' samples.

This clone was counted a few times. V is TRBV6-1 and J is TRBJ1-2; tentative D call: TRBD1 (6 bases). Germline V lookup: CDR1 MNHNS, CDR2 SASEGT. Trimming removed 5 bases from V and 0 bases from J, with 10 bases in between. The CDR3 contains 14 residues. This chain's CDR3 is CASSSTGANYGYTF. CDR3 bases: TGTGCCAGCAGTTCGACAGGAGCTAACTATGGCTACACCTTC.

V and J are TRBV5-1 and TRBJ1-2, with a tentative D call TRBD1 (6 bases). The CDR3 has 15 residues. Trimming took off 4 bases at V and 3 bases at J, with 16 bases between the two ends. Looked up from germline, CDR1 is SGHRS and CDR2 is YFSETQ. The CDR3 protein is CASSAGQTTYYGYTF. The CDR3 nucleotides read TGCGCCAGCAGCGCAGGACAGACTACTTACTATGGCTACACCTTC.

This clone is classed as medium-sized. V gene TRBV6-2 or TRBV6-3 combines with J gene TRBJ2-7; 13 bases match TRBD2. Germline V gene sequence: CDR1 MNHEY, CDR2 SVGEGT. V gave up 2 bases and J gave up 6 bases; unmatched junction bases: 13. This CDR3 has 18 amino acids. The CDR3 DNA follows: TGTGCCAGCAGTTACCTTTACCAACGGACTAGCGGGAGAATCGAGCAGTACTTC. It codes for CASSYLYQRTSGRIEQYF.

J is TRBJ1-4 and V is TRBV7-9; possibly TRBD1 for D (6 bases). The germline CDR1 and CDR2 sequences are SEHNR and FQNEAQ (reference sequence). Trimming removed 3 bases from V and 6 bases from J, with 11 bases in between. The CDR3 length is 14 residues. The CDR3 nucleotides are TGTGCCAGCAGCTTCGTCAGGGGTGATGAAAAACTGTTTTTT. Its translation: CASSFVRGDEKLFF.

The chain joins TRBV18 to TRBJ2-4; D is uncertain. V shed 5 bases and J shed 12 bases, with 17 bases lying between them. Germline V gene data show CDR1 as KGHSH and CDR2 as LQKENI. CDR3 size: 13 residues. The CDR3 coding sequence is TGTGCCAGCTCATCTGGTCAGGCCAATGGTCAGTACTTC. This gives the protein CASSSGQANGQYF.

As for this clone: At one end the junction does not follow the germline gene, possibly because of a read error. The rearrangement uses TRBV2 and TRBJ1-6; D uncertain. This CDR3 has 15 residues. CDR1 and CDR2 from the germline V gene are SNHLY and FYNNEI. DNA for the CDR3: TGTGCCAGCAGCGATATTCAAGCCGGCAATTCGCCCCTCCACTTT. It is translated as CASSDIQAGNSPLHF.

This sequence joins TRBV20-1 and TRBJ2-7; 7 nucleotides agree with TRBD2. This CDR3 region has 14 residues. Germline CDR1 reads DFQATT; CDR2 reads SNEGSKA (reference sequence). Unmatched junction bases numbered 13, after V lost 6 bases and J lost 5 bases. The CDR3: CSAPSAQGGNEQYF. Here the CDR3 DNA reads TGCAGTGCGCCCTCCGCCCAGGGAGGGAACGAGCAGTACTTC.

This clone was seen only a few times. The CDR3: CASSYNGRGGDEQFF. DNA of the CDR3: TGTGCCAGCAGTTACAACGGCAGGGGAGGGGATGAGCAGTTCTTC. The chain has TRBV6-5 and TRBJ2-1, with D maybe TRBD2 (7 bases). Germline V CDR1 and CDR2: MNHEY, SVGAGI. The CDR3 length is 15 residues. The V end was cut by 2 bases, the J end by 8 bases, with 16 bases between.

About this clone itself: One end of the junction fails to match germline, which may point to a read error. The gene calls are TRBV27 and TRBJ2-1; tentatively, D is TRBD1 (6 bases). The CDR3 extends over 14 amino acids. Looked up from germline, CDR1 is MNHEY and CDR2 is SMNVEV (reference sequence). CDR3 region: CASSLGTWDNEHFF. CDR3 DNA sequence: TGTGCCAGCAGTCTGGGGACATGGGACAATGAGCACTTCTTC.

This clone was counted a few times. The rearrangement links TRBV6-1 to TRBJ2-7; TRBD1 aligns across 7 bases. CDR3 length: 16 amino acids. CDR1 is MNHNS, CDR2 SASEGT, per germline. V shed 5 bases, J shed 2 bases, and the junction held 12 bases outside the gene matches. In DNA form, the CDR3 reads TGTGCCAGCAGTTTCGATCCAGGGGGTCCTGCCTACGAGCAGTACTTC. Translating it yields CASSFDPGGPAYEQYF.

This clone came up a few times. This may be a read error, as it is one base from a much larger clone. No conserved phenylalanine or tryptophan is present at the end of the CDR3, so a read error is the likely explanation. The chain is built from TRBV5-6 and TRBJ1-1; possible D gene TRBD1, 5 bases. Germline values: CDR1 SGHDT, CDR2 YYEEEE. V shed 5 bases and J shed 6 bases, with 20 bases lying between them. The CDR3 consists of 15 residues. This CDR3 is CASRNPFGAEAEAFS. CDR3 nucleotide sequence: TGTGCCAGCAGGAACCCGTTCGGGGCTGAGGCTGAAGCTTTCTCT.

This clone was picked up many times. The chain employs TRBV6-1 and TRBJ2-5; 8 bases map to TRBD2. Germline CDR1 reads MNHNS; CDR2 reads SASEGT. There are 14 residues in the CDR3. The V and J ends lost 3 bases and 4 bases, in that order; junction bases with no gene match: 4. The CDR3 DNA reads TGTGCCAGCAGTGATGGTCGGGGGGGAGAGACCCAGTACTTC. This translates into CASSDGRGGETQYF.

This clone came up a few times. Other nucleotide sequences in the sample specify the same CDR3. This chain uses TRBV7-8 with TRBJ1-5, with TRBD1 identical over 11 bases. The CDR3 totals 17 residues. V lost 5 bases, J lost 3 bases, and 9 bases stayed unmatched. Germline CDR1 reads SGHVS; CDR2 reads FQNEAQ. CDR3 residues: CASSPGTGGANNQPQHF. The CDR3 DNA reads TGTGCCAGCAGCCCGGGGACAGGGGGAGCGAACAATCAGCCCCAGCATTTT.

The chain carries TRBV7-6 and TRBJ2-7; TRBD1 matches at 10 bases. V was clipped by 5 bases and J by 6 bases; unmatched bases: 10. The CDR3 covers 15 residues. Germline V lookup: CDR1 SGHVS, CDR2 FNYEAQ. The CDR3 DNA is TGTGCCAGCAGCCGGCCGACAGGGGGCAACGTCGAGCAGTACTTC. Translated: CASSRPTGGNVEQYF.

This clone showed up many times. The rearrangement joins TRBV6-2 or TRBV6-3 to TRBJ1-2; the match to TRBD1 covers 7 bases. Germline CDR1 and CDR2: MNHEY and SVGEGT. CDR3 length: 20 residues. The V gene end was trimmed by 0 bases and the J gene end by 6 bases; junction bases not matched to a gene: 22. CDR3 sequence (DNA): TGTGCCAGCAGTTACTCGAAGACCGACAGGGCTGGCCTTTTGTTCCATGGCTACACCTTC. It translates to CASSYSKTDRAGLLFHGYTF.

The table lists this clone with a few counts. The CDR3 nucleotides are TGTGCCAGCTCACAGGGACAGAACACTGAAGCTTTCTTT. This codes for CASSQGQNTEAFF. V usage is TRBV18 and J usage is TRBJ1-1; possibly TRBD1 for D (6 bases). Germline assignment: CDR1 KGHSH and CDR2 LQKENI. Trimming stripped 4 bases from V and 1 base from J, with 7 bases between. This CDR3 is built from 13 residues. Drawing the rest from reference TRBV18 and TRBJ1-1, the complete variable domain is NAGVMQNPRHLVRRRGQEARLRCSPMKGHSHVYWYRQLPEEGLKFMVYLQKENIIDESGMPKERFSAEFPKEGPSILRIQQVVRGDSAAYFCASSQGQNTEAFFGQGTRLTVV.

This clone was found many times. CDR3 DNA: TGTGCCAGCACCAGGGACAGGGGCGGGAATCAGCCCCAGCATTTT. It specifies CASTRDRGGNQPQHF. The chain combines TRBV2 with TRBJ1-5, with TRBD1 matching 10 bases. Per germline, CDR1 SNHLY and CDR2 FYNNEI. CDR3 length: 15 residues. The V gene end was trimmed by 7 bases and the J gene end by 4 bases; junction bases not matched to a gene: 7.

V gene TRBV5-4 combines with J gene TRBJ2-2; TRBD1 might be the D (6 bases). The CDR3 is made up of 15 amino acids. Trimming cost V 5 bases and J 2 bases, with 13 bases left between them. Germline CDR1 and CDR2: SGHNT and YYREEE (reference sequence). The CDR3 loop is CASSRDRCNTGELFF. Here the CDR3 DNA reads TGTGCCAGCAGTCGTGACAGGTGCAACACCGGGGAGCTGTTTTTT.

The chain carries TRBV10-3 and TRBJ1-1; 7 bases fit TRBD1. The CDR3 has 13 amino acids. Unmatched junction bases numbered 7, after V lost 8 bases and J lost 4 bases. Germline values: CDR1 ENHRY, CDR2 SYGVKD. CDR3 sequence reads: CAIARTGATEAFF. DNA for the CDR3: TGTGCCATCGCCCGGACAGGCGCCACTGAAGCTTTCTTT.

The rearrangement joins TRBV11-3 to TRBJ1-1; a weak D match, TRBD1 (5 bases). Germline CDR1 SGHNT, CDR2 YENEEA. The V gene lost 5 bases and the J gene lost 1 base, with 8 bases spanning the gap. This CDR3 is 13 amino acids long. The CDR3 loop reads CASSLGGNTEAFF. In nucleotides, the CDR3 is TGTGCCAGCAGCCTCGGGGGGAACACTGAAGCTTTCTTT.

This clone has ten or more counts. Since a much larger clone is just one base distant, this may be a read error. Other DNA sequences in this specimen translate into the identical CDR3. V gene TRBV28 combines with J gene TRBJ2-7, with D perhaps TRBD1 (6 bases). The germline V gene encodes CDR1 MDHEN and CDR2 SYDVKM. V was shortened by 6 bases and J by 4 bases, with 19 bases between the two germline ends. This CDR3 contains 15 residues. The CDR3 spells CASSHGQWSKYEQYF. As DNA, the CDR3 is TGTGCCAGCAGCCACGGACAGTGGAGTAAGTACGAGCAGTACTTC.

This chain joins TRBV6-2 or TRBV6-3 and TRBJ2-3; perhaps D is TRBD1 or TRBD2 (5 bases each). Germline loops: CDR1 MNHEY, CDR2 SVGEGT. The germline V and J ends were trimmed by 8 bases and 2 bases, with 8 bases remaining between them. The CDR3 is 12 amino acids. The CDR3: CASRGNTDTQYF. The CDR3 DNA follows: TGTGCCAGCCGGGGCAACACAGATACGCAGTATTTT.

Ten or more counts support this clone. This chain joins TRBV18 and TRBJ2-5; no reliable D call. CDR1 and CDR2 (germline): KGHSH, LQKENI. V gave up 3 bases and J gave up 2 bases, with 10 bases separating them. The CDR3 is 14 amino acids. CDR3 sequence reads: CASSPGPAQETQYF. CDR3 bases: TGTGCCAGCTCACCCGGACCAGCACAAGAGACCCAGTACTTC.

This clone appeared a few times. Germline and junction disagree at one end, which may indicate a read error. CDR3 nucleotide sequence: TGTACCAGCTCACTGACTACCGAGGGGGAGACCCAGTACTTC. Translated, it gives CTSSLTTEGETQYF. The rearrangement joins TRBV18 to TRBJ2-5, with D perhaps assigned TRBD1 or TRBD2 (5 bases each). The CDR3 is 14 amino acids. The germline gives CDR1 KGHSH, CDR2 LQKENI.

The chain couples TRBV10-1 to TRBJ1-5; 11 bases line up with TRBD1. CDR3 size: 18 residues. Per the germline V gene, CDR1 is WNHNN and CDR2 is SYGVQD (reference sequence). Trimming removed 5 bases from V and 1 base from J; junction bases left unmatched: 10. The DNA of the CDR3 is TGCGCCAGCAGTAAGACTTGGACAGGGGGCTTGAGCAATCAGCCCCAGCATTTT. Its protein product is CASSKTWTGGLSNQPQHF.

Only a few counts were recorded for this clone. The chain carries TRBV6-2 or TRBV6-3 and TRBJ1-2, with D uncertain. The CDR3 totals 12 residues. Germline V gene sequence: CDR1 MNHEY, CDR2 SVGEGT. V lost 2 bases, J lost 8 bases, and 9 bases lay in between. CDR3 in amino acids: CASSYAGVGYTF. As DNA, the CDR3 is TGTGCCAGCAGTTACGCCGGGGTCGGCTACACCTTC.

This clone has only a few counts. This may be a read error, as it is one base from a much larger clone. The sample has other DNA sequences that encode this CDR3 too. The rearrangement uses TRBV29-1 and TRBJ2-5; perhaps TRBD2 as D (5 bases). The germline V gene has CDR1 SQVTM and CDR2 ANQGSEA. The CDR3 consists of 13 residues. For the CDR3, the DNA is TGCAGCGTCCCCTGGGGAGTTGGGCAGACCCAGTACTTT. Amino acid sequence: CSVPWGVGQTQYF. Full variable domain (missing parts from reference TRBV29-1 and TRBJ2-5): SAVISQKPSRDICQRGTSLTIQCQVDSQVTMMFWYRQQPGQSLTLIATANQGSEATYESGFVIDKFPISRPNLTFSTLTVSNMSPEDSSIYLCSVPWGVGQTQYFGPGTRLLVL.